A selection of T cell receptor beta chains follows, all from one sample in a study of T cell responses to AZD1222 COVID-19 vaccine. This table comes from immunoSEQ multiplex PCR, and its TCRdb copy is limited to in-frame clones, with some not included. The repertoire consists of about 120,000 clones, with approximately 85% occurring once and the leading ten covering roughly 4%. Sequenced here: peripheral blood, sampled on day 0 of MenACWY control vaccination. The receptors stem from an adult in good health. Each CDR3 is given with its conserved first and last residue.

>TRBV27|TRBJ1-2
CASSFSAGTVTGGYTF
>TRBV14|TRBJ1-6
CASSQGWGASGSPLHF
>TRBV6-5|TRBJ1-2
CASSTLHSAGGHTF
>TRBV24-1|TRBJ1-1
CATSDPGPTAEAFF
>TRBV2|TRBJ2-7
CASSPARGGHDSWHF
>TRBV12-2|TRBJ1-2
CASRLAVGTGGGYTF
>TRBV28|TRBJ2-5
CASGGQNIQETQYF
>TRBV15|TRBJ1-6
CATSRVGGGSPLHF
>TRBV28|TRBJ2-4
CASSPRTSGGIRAKNIQYF
>TRBV4-3|TRBJ1-2
CASSQDYRGGFGYTF
>TRBV3-1/TRBV3-2|TRBJ2-2
CASSLGLAGNTGELFF
>TRBV18|TRBJ2-7
CASSPGDGPREQYF
>TRBV6-2/TRBV6-3|TRBJ2-7
CASSYRTAKAGEQYF
>TRBV27|TRBJ1-1
CATRPGQGFEAFF
>TRBV7-2|TRBJ1-1
CASSLTTRRTEAFF
>TRBV14|TRBJ2-3
CASSQDRGRGPSTDTQYF
>TRBV6-5|TRBJ2-3
CASRRTSLRTDTQYF
>TRBV18|TRBJ2-6
CASSAQDAGANVLTF
>TRBV9|TRBJ2-1
CASSPRDRAYNEQFF
>TRBV6-5|TRBJ1-3
CASSSPGRNTIYF
>TRBV7-2|TRBJ1-1
CASSLFGVTEAFF
>TRBV6-2/TRBV6-3|TRBJ1-6
CASSWGQGWNSPLHF
>TRBV27|TRBJ2-7
CASKGARTGTYEQYF
>TRBV4-1|TRBJ2-2
CASSHALRGGELFF
>TRBV30|TRBJ1-1
CAWSVVSRSEAFF
>TRBV7-9|TRBJ2-3
CASSPQLGGETDTQYF
>TRBV10-3|TRBJ2-1
CAISDQGLGYEQFF
>TRBV10-3|TRBJ2-7
CAISDTGLGYEQYF
>TRBV18|TRBJ1-3
CASSQSEQSSGNTIYF
>TRBV4-2|TRBJ2-7
CASSISGGTKEQYF
>TRBV13|TRBJ1-6
CASSFRDSRNSPLHF
>TRBV5-1|TRBJ2-5
CASSHQGLKETQYF
>TRBV3-1/TRBV3-2|TRBJ2-2
CASSLGTGELFF
>TRBV28|TRBJ2-5
CASSLLGGTQYF
>TRBV5-1|TRBJ1-2
CASSQGERSGGYTF
>TRBV19|TRBJ2-7
CASSIATSGSYEQYF
>TRBV18|TRBJ2-7
CASSPPAEVYEQYF
>TRBV9|TRBJ2-3
CASSVVSTDTQYF
>TRBV18|TRBJ2-1
CASSPLDNEQFF
>TRBV5-5|TRBJ2-7
CASSRGLGTVYEQYF
>TRBV7-2|TRBJ1-1
CASRWMGGDTEAFF
>TRBV7-3|TRBJ2-2
CASSPGLASGELFF
>TRBV7-2|TRBJ2-3
CASSFFASTDTQYF
>TRBV19|TRBJ1-1
CASWTLRGQGFLGTEAFF